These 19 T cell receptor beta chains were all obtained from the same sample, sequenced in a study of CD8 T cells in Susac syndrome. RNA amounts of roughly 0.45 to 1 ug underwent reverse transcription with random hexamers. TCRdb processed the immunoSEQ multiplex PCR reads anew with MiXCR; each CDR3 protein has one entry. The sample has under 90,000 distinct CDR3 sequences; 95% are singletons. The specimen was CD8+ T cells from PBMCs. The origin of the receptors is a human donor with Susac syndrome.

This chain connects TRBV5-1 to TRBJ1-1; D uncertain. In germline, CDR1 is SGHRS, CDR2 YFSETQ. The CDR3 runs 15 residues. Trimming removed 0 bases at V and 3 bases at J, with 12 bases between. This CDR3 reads CASSLGAAGDTEAFF. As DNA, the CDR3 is TGCGCCAGCAGCTTGGGGGCCGCCGGGGACACTGAAGCTTTCTTT.

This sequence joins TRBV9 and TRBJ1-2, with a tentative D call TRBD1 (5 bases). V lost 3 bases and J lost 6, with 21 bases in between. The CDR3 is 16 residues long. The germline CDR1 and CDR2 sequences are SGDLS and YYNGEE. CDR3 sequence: CASSAPTEPPGDGYTF. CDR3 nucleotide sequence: TGTGCCAGCAGCGCTCCGACAGAGCCCCCCGGGGATGGCTACACCTTC. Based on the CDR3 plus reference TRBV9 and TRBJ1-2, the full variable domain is DSGVTQTPKHLITATGQRVTLRCSPRSGDLSVYWYQQSLDQGLQFLIQYYNGEERAKGNILERFSAQQFPDLHSELNLSSLELGDSALYFCASSAPTEPPGDGYTFGSGTRLTVV.

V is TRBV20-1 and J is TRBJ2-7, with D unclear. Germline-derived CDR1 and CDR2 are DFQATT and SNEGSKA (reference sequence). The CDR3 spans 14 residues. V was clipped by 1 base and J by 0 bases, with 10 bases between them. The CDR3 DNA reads TGCAGTGCTAGAGTCCTGGAATACTCCTACGAGCAGTACTTC. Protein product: CSARVLEYSYEQYF.

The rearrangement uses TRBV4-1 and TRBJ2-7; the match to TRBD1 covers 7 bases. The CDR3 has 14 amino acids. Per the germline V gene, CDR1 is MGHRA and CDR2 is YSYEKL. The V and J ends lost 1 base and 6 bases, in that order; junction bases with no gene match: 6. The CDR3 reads CASSQGTGWGEQYF. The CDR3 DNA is TGCGCCAGCAGCCAAGGGACAGGTTGGGGCGAGCAGTACTTC.

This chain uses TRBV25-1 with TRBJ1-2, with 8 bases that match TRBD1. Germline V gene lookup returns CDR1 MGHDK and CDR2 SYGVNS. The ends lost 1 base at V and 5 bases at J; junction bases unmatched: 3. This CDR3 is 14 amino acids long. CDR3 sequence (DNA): TGTGCCAGCAGTGAATGGGACAGGAGATATGGCTACACCTTC. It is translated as CASSEWDRRYGYTF.

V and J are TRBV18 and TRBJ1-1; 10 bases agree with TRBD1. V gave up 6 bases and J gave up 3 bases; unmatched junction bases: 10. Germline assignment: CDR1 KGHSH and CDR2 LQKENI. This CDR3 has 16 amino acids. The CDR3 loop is CASSSGDRGVHTEAFF. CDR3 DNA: TGTGCCAGCTCCAGTGGGGACAGGGGAGTACACACTGAAGCTTTCTTT.

The CDR3 DNA reads as TGCGCCAGCAGCCAAGAGGGAGGGCAGATCGAGCAGTTCTTC. Amino acid sequence: CASSQEGGQIEQFF. The rearrangement uses TRBV4-1 and TRBJ2-1, with 7 bases aligning to TRBD2. The CDR3 has 14 residues. CDR1 and CDR2 from the germline V gene are MGHRA and YSYEKL. J gave up 10 bases and V 0 bases, and 6 bases lay outside the gene matches.

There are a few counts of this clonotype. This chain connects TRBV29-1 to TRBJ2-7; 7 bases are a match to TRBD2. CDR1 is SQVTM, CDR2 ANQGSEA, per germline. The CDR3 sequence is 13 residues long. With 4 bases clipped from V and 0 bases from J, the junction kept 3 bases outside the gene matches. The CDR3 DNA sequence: TGCAGCGTTGGAGGCGGGAGCTCCTACGAGCAGTACTTC. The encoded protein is CSVGGGSSYEQYF.

Written as DNA, the CDR3 is TGTGCCAGCGACTTTAACACCGGGGAGCTGTTTTTT. This codes for CASDFNTGELFF. The chain carries TRBV7-9 and TRBJ2-2; D unclear. Germline CDR1 reads SEHNR; CDR2 reads FQNEAQ (reference sequence). This CDR3 comprises 12 residues. Trimming removed 8 bases at V and 2 bases at J, with 6 bases between. Based on the CDR3 plus reference TRBV7-9 and TRBJ2-2, the full variable domain is DTGVSQNPRHKITKRGQNVTFRCDPISEHNRLYWYRQTLGQGPEFLTYFQNEAQLEKSRLLSDRFSAERPKGSFSTLEIQRTEQGDSAMYLCASDFNTGELFFGEGSRLTVL.

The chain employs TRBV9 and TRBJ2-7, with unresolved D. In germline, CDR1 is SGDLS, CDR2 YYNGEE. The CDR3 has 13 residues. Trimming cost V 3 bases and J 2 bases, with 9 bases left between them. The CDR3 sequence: CASSDGNPYEQYF. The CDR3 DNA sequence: TGTGCCAGCAGCGATGGGAACCCCTACGAGCAGTACTTC.

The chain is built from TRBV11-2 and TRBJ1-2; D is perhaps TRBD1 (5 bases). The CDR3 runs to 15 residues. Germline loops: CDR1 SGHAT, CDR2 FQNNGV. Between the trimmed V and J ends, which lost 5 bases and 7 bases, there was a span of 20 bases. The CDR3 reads CASSPWEGRVVGYTF. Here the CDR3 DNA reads TGTGCCAGCAGCCCTTGGGAGGGGCGCGTGGTTGGCTACACCTTC.

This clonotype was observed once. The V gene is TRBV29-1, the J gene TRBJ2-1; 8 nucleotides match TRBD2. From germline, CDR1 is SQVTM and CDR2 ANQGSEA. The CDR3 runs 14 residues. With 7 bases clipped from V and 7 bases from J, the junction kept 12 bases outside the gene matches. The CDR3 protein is CSAHRDPGGNEQFF. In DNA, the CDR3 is TGCAGCGCCCACCGGGACCCGGGGGGGAATGAGCAGTTCTTC.

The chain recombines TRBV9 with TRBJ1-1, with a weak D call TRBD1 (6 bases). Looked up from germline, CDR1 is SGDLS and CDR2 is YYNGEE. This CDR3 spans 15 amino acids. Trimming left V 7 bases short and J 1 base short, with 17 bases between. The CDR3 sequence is CASGLTGGGNTEAFF. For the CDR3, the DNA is TGTGCCAGCGGACTGACAGGTGGTGGGAACACTGAAGCTTTCTTT. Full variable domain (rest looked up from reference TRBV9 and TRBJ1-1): DSGVTQTPKHLITATGQRVTLRCSPRSGDLSVYWYQQSLDQGLQFLIQYYNGEERAKGNILERFSAQQFPDLHSELNLSSLELGDSALYFCASGLTGGGNTEAFFGQGTRLTVV.

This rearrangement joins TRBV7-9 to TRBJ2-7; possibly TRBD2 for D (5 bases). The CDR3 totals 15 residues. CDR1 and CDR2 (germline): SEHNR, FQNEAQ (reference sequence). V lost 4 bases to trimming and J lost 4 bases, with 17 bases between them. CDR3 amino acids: CASSSSLALAYEQYF. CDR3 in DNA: TGTGCCAGCAGCTCTAGCCTGGCCTTGGCGTACGAGCAGTACTTC.

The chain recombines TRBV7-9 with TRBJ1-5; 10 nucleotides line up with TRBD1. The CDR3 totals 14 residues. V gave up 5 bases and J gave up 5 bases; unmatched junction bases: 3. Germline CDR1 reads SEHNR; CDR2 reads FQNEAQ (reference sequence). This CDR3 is CASSPGQGHQPQHF. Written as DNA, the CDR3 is TGTGCCAGCAGCCCGGGACAGGGGCATCAGCCCCAGCATTTT.

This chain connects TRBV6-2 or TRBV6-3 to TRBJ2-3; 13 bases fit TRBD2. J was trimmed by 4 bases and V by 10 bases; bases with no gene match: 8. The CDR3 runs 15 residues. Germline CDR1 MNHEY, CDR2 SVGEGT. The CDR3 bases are TGTGCCACCGAGACTAGCGGGAGGATTCCAGATACGCAGTATTTT. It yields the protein CATETSGRIPDTQYF.

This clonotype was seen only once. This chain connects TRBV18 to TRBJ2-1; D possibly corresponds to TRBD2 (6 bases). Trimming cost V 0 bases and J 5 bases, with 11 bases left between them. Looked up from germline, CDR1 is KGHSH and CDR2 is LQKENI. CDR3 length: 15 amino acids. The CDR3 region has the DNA TGTGCCAGCTCACCACCGGGGGGTATCCACAATGAGCAGTTCTTC. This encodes CASSPPGGIHNEQFF.

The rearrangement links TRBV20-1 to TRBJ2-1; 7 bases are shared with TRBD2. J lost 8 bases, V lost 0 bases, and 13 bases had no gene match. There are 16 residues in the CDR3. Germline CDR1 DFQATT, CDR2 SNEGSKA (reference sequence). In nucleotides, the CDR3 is TGCAGTGCTAGAGATCAGTCGAGACTAGCACAGTATGAGCAGTTCTTC. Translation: CSARDQSRLAQYEQFF.

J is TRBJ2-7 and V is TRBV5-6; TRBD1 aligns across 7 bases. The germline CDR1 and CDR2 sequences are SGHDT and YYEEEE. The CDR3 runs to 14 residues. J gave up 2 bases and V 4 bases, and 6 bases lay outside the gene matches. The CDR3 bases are TGTGCCAGCAGCCACCGGGACAGACCCTACGAGCAGTACTTC. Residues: CASSHRDRPYEQYF.